This entry concerns a single T cell receptor beta chain. Its target is not known. Data came from immunoSEQ multiplex PCR; TCRdb stores just in-frame clones and leaves some out. The sample gives about 520,000 clones, 95% to 96% of which show up once; about 0.064% is in the top ten. The data derive from a study of shared clonotypes between healthy human individuals. General study results and limits: In contrast to clonotypes shared by all four donors, non-shared clonotypes had lower generation probabilities. Generally, estimated richness proved larger in naive subsets than it did in memory subsets. Rarefaction demonstrated incomplete sorted-subset sequencing despite large depth.

There are 14 residues in the CDR3. Germline V gives CDR1 LNHNV, CDR2 YYDKDF (reference sequence). V lost 1 base, J lost 4 bases, and 7 bases lay in between. Memory CD4+ cells were the fraction left after CD45RA+ naive selection. The sample comprised naive CD4+ T cells sorted from blood. Subset indicated: CD45RA+ positively selected. This chain connects TRBV15 to TRBJ2-2, with D possibly being TRBD2 (5 bases). The sequence was obtained from a woman aged 25 to 39 in good health. The CDR3 nucleotides read TGTGCCACCAGCAGAGGAGGGCGCACCGGGGAGCTGTTTTTT. Translation gives CATSRGGRTGELFF.